This T cell receptor beta chain emerged from a study of CD8 T cells in ankylosing spondylitis. CDR1 DFQATT and CDR2 SNEGSKA come from the germline V gene (reference sequence). The CDR3 covers 15 residues. V dropped 6 bases and J dropped 0 bases, with 15 bases sitting between them. Molecular-barcoded quantitative 5'-RACE produced these TCR beta libraries. TCRdb re-called the 5' RACE reads with MiXCR, one entry per CDR3 protein. The sample lists 400,000 or so distinct CDR3 sequences, roughly 27% seen once, with under 0.9% in the top ten. With respect to this clonotype: Its antigen is unknown.

Study observations and caveats: Peripheral blood samples showed relatively rare disease-linked clones, and these clones were CD8+. Ankylosing spondylitis blood appeared to be characterized by a TCR beta motif of 8 or 9 highly homologous variants. As reported, disease-linked clones showed significant enrichment in matched ankylosing spondylitis synovial fluid. Before this, some motif variants had been reported in reactive arthritis synovial fluid and blood.

This receptor was taken from a male donor with ankylosing spondylitis. The chain employs TRBV20-1 and TRBJ2-1; possibly TRBD2 for D (6 bases). The specimen sequenced was blood, either unsorted or a sorted T cell fraction (not recorded which). This CDR3 is CSAPFATSSYNEQFF. Written as DNA, the CDR3 is TGCAGTGCCCCCTTTGCGACTAGCTCCTACAATGAGCAGTTCTTC.